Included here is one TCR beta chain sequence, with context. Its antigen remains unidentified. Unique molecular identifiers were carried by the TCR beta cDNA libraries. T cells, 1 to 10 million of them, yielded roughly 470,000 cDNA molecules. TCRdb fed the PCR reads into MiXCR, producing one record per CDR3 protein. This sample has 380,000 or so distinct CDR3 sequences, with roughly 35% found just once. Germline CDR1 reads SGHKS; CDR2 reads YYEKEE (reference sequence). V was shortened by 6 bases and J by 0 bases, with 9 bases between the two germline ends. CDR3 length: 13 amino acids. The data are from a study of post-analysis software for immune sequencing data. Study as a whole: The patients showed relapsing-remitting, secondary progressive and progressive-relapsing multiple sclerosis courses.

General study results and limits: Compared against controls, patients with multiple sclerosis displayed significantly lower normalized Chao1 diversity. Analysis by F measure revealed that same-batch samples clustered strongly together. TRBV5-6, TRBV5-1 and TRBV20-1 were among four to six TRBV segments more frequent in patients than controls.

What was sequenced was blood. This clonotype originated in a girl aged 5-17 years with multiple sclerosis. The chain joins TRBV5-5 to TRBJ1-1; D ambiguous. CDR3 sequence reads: CASTHLMNTEAFF. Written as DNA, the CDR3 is TGTGCCAGCACACACCTTATGAACACTGAAGCTTTCTTT.